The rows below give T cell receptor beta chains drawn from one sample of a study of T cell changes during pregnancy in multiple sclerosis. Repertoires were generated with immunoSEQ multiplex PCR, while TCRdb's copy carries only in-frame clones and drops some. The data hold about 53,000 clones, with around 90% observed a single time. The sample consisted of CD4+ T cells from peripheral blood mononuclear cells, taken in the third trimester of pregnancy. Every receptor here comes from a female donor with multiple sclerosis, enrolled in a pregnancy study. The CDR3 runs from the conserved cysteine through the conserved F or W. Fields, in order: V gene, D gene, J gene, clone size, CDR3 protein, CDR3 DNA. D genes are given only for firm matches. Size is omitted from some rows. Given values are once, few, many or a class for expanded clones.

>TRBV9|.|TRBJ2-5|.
CASSVVGLAQETQYF
TGTGCCAGCAGCGTAGTTGGCCTAGCCCAAGAGACCCAGTACTTC
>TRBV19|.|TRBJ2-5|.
CASRDRRETQYF
TGTGCCAGTAGAGACAGGCGGGAGACCCAGTACTTC
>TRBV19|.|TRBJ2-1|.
CASSLLRRQNNEQFF
TGTGCCAGTAGTTTACTTAGGAGGCAGAACAATGAGCAGTTCTTC
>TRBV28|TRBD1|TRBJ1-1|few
CASSPHQQGARTEAFF
TGTGCCAGCAGTCCCCACCAACAGGGGGCACGGACTGAAGCTTTCTTT
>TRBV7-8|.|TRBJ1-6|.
CASSLVVSANSPLHF
TGTGCCAGCAGCTTAGTTGTCAGCGCCAATTCACCCCTCCACTTT
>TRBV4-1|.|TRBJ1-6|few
CASSQGFRSNNSPLHF
TGCGCCAGCAGCCAAGGATTCCGATCTAATAATTCACCCCTCCACTTT
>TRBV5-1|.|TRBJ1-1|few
CASSLRGGGTEAFF
TGCGCCAGCAGCCTGAGAGGGGGTGGGACTGAAGCTTTCTTT
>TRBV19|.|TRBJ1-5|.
CASREGWRQPQHF
TGTGCCAGTAGGGAGGGGTGGCGTCAGCCCCAGCATTTT
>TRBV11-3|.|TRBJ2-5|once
CASSLGQGSEETQYF
TGTGCCAGCAGCTTGGGGCAGGGATCTGAAGAGACCCAGTACTTC
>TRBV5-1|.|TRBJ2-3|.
CASKVSGGSKQDTQYF
TGCGCCAGCAAGGTATCGGGCGGGTCAAAACAAGATACGCAGTATTTT
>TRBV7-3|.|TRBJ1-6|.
CASSRGHENSPLHF
TGTGCCAGCAGCCGCGGACACGAAAATTCACCCCTCCACTTT
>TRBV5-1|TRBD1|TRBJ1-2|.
CASSWGQGDFYGYTF
TGCGCCAGCAGCTGGGGACAGGGGGATTTCTATGGCTACACCTTC
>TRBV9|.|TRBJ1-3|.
CASSAQGSGNTIYF
TGTGCCAGCAGCGCACAGGGCTCTGGAAACACCATATATTTT
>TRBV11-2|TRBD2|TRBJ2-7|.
CASSLASGRGYEQYF
TGTGCCAGCAGCTTAGCTTCGGGGAGGGGTTACGAGCAGTACTTC
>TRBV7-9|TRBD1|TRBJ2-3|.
CASSRPPGQTDTQYF
TGTGCCAGCAGCCGACCTCCGGGACAGACAGATACGCAGTATTTT
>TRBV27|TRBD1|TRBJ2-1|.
CASSLWWAVGGQGGNEQFF
TGTGCCAGCAGTTTATGGTGGGCGGTGGGTGGACAGGGAGGCAATGAGCAGTTCTTC
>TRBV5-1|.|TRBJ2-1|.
CASSLFVGRSSYNEQFF
TGCGCCAGCAGCTTGTTTGTGGGCCGAAGCTCCTACAATGAGCAGTTCTTC
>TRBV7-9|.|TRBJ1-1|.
CASRSATEAFF
TGTGCCAGCAGGAGTGCCACTGAAGCTTTCTTT
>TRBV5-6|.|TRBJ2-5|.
CASSLRQLGQETQYF
TGTGCCAGCAGCTTGAGGCAACTAGGACAAGAGACCCAGTACTTC
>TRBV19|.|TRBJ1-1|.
CASSQNGRMNTEAFF
TGTGCCAGTTCTCAGAATGGCAGGATGAACACTGAAGCTTTCTTT
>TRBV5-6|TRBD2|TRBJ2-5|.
CASTRGSGGKETQYF
TGTGCCAGCACCCGGGGGAGCGGGGGGAAAGAGACCCAGTACTTC
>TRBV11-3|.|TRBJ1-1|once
CASSLETETEAFF
TGTGCCAGCAGCTTAGAAACAGAGACTGAAGCTTTCTTT
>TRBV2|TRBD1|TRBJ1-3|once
CASKGQGISGNTIYF
TGTGCCAGCAAGGGACAGGGCATCTCTGGAAACACCATATATTTT
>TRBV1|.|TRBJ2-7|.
CTEPTLAGGNYEQYF
TGCACCGAACCCACCTTAGCGGGGGGAAACTACGAGCAGTACTTC
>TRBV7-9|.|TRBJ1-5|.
CASSLAVDQPQHF
TGTGCCAGCAGCTTAGCGGTAGATCAGCCCCAGCATTTT
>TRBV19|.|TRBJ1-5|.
CASESRGSSNQPQHF
TGTGCCAGTGAGAGCCGGGGAAGTAGCAATCAGCCCCAGCATTTT
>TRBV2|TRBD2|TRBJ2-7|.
CASRIGGTYEQYF
TGTGCCAGCAGGATCGGGGGGACCTACGAGCAGTACTTC
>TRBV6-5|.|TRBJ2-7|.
CASGRLPSSYEQYF
TGTGCCAGCGGGCGCCTCCCTTCATCCTACGAGCAGTACTTC
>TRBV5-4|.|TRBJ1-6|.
CASSYKGSLHF
TGTGCCAGCAGCTATAAAGGGAGCCTCCACTTT
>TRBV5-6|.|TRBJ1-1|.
CASSPGNVNTEAFF
TGTGCCAGCAGCCCAGGGAACGTGAACACTGAAGCTTTCTTT
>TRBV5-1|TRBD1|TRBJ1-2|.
CASSLGQGHGYTF
TGCGCCAGCAGCTTGGGACAGGGTCATGGCTACACCTTC
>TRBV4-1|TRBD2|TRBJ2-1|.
CASRLAGAESYNEQFF
TGCGCCAGCAGGCTAGCGGGGGCTGAATCTTACAATGAGCAGTTCTTC
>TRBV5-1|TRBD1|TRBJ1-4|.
CASSPGTGSLANEKLFF
TGCGCCAGCAGCCCCGGGACAGGGTCTCTGGCTAATGAAAAACTGTTTTTT
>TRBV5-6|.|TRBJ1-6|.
CASSLGGGGSPLHF
TGTGCCAGCAGCTTGGGCGGGGGTGGGTCACCCCTCCACTTT
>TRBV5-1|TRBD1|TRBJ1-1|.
CASSSGQGDTEAFF
TGCGCCAGCAGCTCCGGACAGGGGGACACTGAAGCTTTCTTT
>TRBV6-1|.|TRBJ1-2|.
CASSDSGIGYTF
TGTGCCAGCAGTGACTCGGGAATTGGCTACACCTTC
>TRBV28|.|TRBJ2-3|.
CASSLVGQGADTQYF
TGTGCCAGCAGTTTAGTGGGACAAGGGGCAGATACGCAGTATTTT
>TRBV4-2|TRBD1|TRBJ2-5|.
CASSLSGTGGAETQYF
TGTGCCAGCAGCCTAAGTGGGACAGGGGGCGCGGAGACCCAGTACTTC
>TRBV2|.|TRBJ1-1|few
CASKDRLNTEAFF
TGTGCCAGCAAAGACAGATTGAACACTGAAGCTTTCTTT
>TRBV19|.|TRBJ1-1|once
CASSAQLNTEAFF
TGTGCCAGTAGTGCACAATTGAACACTGAAGCTTTCTTT
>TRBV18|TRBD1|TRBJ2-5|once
CASSPSGTGGAQYF
TGTGCCAGCTCACCATCCGGGACAGGTGGAGCCCAGTACTTC
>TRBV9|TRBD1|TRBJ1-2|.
CASSPHIGWDRGRGGYTF
TGTGCCAGCAGCCCCCATATAGGGTGGGACAGGGGGCGCGGTGGCTACACCTTC
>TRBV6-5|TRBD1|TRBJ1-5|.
CASSYSTGPPQHF
TGTGCCAGCAGTTACTCGACAGGGCCGCCCCAGCATTTT
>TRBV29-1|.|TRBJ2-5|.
CSAPSQETQYF
TGCAGCGCCCCGTCGCAAGAGACCCAGTACTTC
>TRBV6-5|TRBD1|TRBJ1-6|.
CASNLGQVEAPLHF
TGTGCCAGCAATCTGGGACAGGTCGAAGCACCCCTCCACTTT
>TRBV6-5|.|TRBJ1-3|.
CASTIWGPGNTIYF
TGTGCCAGCACCATCTGGGGGCCCGGAAACACCATATATTTT